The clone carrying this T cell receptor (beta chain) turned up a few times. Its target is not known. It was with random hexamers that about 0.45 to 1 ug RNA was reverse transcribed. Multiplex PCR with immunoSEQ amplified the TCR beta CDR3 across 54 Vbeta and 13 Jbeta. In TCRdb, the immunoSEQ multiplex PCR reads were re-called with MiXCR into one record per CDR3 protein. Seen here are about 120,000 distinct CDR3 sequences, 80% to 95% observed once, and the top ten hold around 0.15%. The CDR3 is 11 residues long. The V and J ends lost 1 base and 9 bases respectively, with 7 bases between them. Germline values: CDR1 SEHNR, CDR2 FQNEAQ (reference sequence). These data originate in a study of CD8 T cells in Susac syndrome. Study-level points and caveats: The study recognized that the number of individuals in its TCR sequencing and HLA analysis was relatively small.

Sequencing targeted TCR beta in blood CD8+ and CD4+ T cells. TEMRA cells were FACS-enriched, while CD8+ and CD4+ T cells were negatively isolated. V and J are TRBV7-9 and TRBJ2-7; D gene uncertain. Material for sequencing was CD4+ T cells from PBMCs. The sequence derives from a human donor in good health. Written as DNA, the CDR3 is TGTGCCAGCAGCTTAGTCTCTTGGCAGTACTTC. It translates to CASSLVSWQYF.